The 12 T cell receptor beta chains below come from one sample, sequenced in a study of T cell changes during pregnancy in multiple sclerosis. Repertoires were generated with immunoSEQ multiplex PCR, while TCRdb's copy carries only in-frame clones and drops some. The sample has under 75,000 clones, more than 75% seen once; the top ten hold 1.1% to 1.5%. This material consisted of peripheral blood, taken in the third trimester of pregnancy. Receptors originate from a female donor in good health, enrolled as a control in a pregnancy study.

The chain employs TRBV7-2 and TRBJ1-4, with 8 bases fitting TRBD1. This CDR3 spans 15 amino acids. With V trimmed by 2 bases and J by 4 bases, 3 bases remained unmatched. The germline CDR1 and CDR2 sequences are SGHTA and FQGNSA. Here the CDR3 reads CASSLLGQDNEKLFF. CDR3 DNA: TGTGCCAGCAGCTTATTGGGACAGGATAATGAAAAACTGTTTTTT.

As concerns this clone: Other DNA variants within this sample encode the same CDR3. The CDR3 is CASSLGDRAYGYTF. The CDR3 DNA reads TGCGCCAGCAGCTTAGGGGACAGGGCGTATGGCTACACCTTC. The chain has TRBV5-1 and TRBJ1-2; 9 nucleotides align to TRBD1. This CDR3 has 14 amino acids. V trimming: 2 bases; J trimming: 5 bases; junction bases outside the gene matches: 4. Germline CDR1 is SGHRS and CDR2 is YFSETQ.

The chain employs TRBV9 and TRBJ2-1; D perhaps matches TRBD2 (5 bases). The germline gives CDR1 SGDLS, CDR2 YYNGEE. The CDR3 covers 11 residues. V shed 4 bases and J shed 8 bases, with 7 bases lying between them. Here the CDR3 reads CASSPRDEQFF. The CDR3 nucleotides read TGTGCCAGCAGCCCGAGGGATGAGCAGTTCTTC.

The DNA for the CDR3 is TGTGCCAGCAGTTCTCGACGGACAGGGGGCGAGCAGTACTTC. Its translation is CASSSRRTGGEQYF. This chain uses TRBV27 with TRBJ2-7; 10 nucleotides match TRBD1. V lost 4 bases to trimming and J lost 6 bases; unmatched junction nucleotides: 6. Germline values: CDR1 MNHEY, CDR2 SMNVEV (reference sequence). The CDR3 has 14 residues.

J is TRBJ2-3 and V is TRBV30; D may be TRBD1 (5 bases). Trimming cost V 5 bases and J 4 bases, with 7 bases left between them. Germline CDR1 and CDR2: GTSNPN and SVGIG (reference sequence). The CDR3 runs 11 residues. The CDR3 loop is CAWGHADTQYF. For the CDR3, the DNA is TGTGCCTGGGGACACGCAGATACGCAGTATTTT.

The gene calls are TRBV27 and TRBJ1-6; no firm D call. The germline V gene encodes CDR1 MNHEY and CDR2 SMNVEV (reference sequence). CDR3 length equals 16 residues. Trimming removed 5 bases from V and 5 bases from J, with 16 bases in between. CDR3 protein: CASSPPPIQNNSPLHF. The CDR3 DNA sequence: TGTGCCAGCAGTCCCCCTCCTATACAGAATAATTCACCCCTCCACTTT.

The gene calls are TRBV7-6 and TRBJ2-3; TRBD2 aligns across 10 bases. The germline V gene encodes CDR1 SGHVS and CDR2 FNYEAQ. The CDR3 sequence is 16 residues long. With 2 bases clipped from V and 6 bases from J, the junction kept 8 bases outside the gene matches. CDR3 DNA: TGTGCCAGCAGCTTATCCAGAGCGGGGGGGGTTGATACGCAGTATTTT. Amino acids: CASSLSRAGGVDTQYF.

The chain combines TRBV4-3 with TRBJ2-3, with 7 bases lining up with TRBD2. Germline trimming cut 3 bases from V and 1 base from J; bases unmatched to any gene: 10. The germline V gene encodes CDR1 LGHNA and CDR2 YSLEER. The CDR3 consists of 17 residues. The CDR3 DNA reads as TGCGCCAGCAGCCACGGTAGCATGGGGGGGGGCACAGATACGCAGTATTTT. Residues: CASSHGSMGGGTDTQYF.

The CDR3 here is CASSLGPGGGYGYTF. The CDR3 bases are TGCGCCAGCAGCTTGGGTCCAGGGGGTGGCTATGGCTACACCTTC. The V gene is TRBV5-1, the J gene TRBJ1-2; TRBD1 matches 7 bases. Trimming took 0 bases from V and 4 from J; bases not matched to a gene: 6. The CDR3 is 15 residues long. Germline-derived CDR1 and CDR2 are SGHRS and YFSETQ.

This clone was counted once. This chain joins TRBV7-9 and TRBJ1-2; no reliable D call. With 3 bases removed from V and 10 bases from J, the gap between germline ends came to 15 bases. CDR1 and CDR2 (germline): SEHNR, FQNEAQ (reference sequence). The CDR3 is 13 amino acids. As DNA, the CDR3 is TGTGCCAGCAGCTTGGGTGGGCCTAAAAACTACACCTTC. Protein: CASSLGGPKNYTF.

The V call is TRBV7-9, the J call TRBJ2-3, with D tentatively TRBD2 (6 bases). Germline-derived CDR1 and CDR2 are SEHNR and FQNEAQ (reference sequence). With 6 bases removed from V and 4 bases from J, the gap between germline ends came to 17 bases. The CDR3 consists of 15 residues. The CDR3 DNA follows: TGTGCCAGCAGGGAGGGCTTCTGGAGCGCAGATACGCAGTATTTT. Translation: CASREGFWSADTQYF.

The chain employs TRBV7-2 and TRBJ1-2; 12 nucleotides align to TRBD1. V lost 5 bases, J lost 5 bases, and 9 bases stayed unmatched. CDR3 size: 16 residues. The germline CDR1 and CDR2 sequences are SGHTA and FQGNSA. In DNA, the CDR3 is TGTGCCAGCAGCCTTGGGACAGGGGGCCATTCTTATGGCTACACCTTC. Translation: CASSLGTGGHSYGYTF.